One and the same sample provided the 13 T cell receptor beta chains below, sequenced in a study of blood T cell repertoires in COVID-19. Here immunoSEQ multiplex PCR was the method, and the copy in TCRdb shows in-frame clones only, minus some. This sample yields around 260,000 clones, of which more than 85% are seen a single time; 3.6% belongs to the top ten. What was sequenced was peripheral blood. The receptors stem from a man between 18 and 35 years old with active or convalescent COVID-19.

The chain couples TRBV5-1 to TRBJ2-2; no clear D gene. Germline V gene sequence: CDR1 SGHRS, CDR2 YFSETQ. CDR3 length equals 14 residues. V lost 4 bases to trimming and J lost 3 bases, with 10 bases between them. The CDR3 coding sequence is TGCGCCAGCAGCCCCGCGATGGACACCGGGGAGCTGTTTTTT. Its protein is CASSPAMDTGELFF.

The V call is TRBV30, the J call TRBJ1-5; 7 bases line up with TRBD1. After removal of 0 bases from V and 2 bases from J, the junction contained 16 bases not matched to a gene. Germline CDR1 GTSNPN, CDR2 SVGIG (reference sequence). This CDR3 comprises 19 residues. CDR3: CAWSVYGQGGPYGNQPQHF. The CDR3, as DNA: TGTGCCTGGAGTGTATATGGCCAGGGGGGACCATATGGCAATCAGCCCCAGCATTTT.

This rearrangement joins TRBV19 to TRBJ1-6; D is unresolved. Germline-derived CDR1 and CDR2 are LNHDA and SQIVND (reference sequence). The CDR3 has 13 residues. V lost 5 bases and J lost 8, with 10 bases in between. For the CDR3, the DNA is TGTGCCAGTAGTGATGAGAGGGATTCACCCCTCCACTTT. As protein: CASSDERDSPLHF.

The J gene is TRBJ2-3, the V gene TRBV7-9; D call uncertain. V lost 5 bases and J lost 2, with 11 bases in between. From germline, CDR1 is SEHNR and CDR2 FQNEAQ (reference sequence). The CDR3 has 14 amino acids. This CDR3 is CASSPRHSTDTQYF. The CDR3 nucleotides are TGTGCCAGCAGCCCAAGACATTCCACAGATACGCAGTATTTT.

The rearrangement links TRBV19 to TRBJ1-5; D remains ambiguous. The V gene's germline CDR1 is LNHDA and CDR2 SQIVND (reference sequence). The CDR3 runs to 13 residues. The V and J ends lost 7 bases and 6 bases respectively, with 13 bases between them. CDR3 residues: CASNSGAGQPQHF. CDR3 nucleotide sequence: TGTGCCAGTAATAGTGGTGCAGGTCAGCCCCAGCATTTT.

In this sample, this clone turned up once. The CDR3 spells CASSMPAGIPTGELFF. CDR3 in DNA: TGTGCCAGTAGTATGCCGGCGGGAATCCCCACCGGGGAGCTGTTTTTT. The chain uses TRBV19 and TRBJ2-2; D is perhaps TRBD2 (6 bases). CDR3 length equals 16 residues. From germline, CDR1 is LNHDA and CDR2 SQIVND (reference sequence). V was cut by 3 bases and J by 4 bases, with 15 bases left in between. The full variable domain, its missing parts supplied by reference TRBV19 and TRBJ2-2, is DGGITQSPKYLFRKEGQNVTLSCEQNLNHDAMYWYRQDPGQGLRLIYYSQIVNDFQKGDIAEGYSVSREKKESFPLTVTSAQKNPTAFYLCASSMPAGIPTGELFFGEGSRLTVL.

The chain employs TRBV18 and TRBJ1-2, with D possibly being TRBD1 (5 bases). CDR1 is KGHSH and CDR2 is LQKENI in the germline V gene. Trimming removed 2 bases from V and 7 bases from J, with 17 bases in between. CDR3 length equals 15 residues. The CDR3 loop reads CASSPVGRESGGYTF. The CDR3 DNA reads as TGTGCCAGCTCACCAGTGGGCAGGGAATCGGGTGGCTACACCTTC.

V usage is TRBV24-1 and J usage is TRBJ1-5; TRBD1 might be the D (5 bases). Trimming took off 4 bases at V and 8 bases at J, with 14 bases between the two ends. This CDR3 comprises 14 residues. The germline V gene encodes CDR1 KGHDR and CDR2 SFDVKD. This CDR3 reads CATSEGGVLEPQHF. Here the CDR3 DNA reads TGTGCCACCAGTGAAGGAGGGGTCCTTGAGCCCCAGCATTTT.

The chain employs TRBV27 and TRBJ2-7; 8 nucleotides line up with TRBD2. Losses at the gene ends were 4 bases for V and 2 bases for J; bases not matched to a gene: 4. The CDR3 loop spans 14 amino acids. Germline V lookup: CDR1 MNHEY, CDR2 SMNVEV (reference sequence). The CDR3: CASSSGTRAYEQYF. The CDR3 DNA reads as TGTGCCAGCAGTTCCGGGACTAGGGCCTACGAGCAGTACTTC.

This clone was seen only a few times. V gene TRBV4-1 combines with J gene TRBJ1-1; 7 bases are shared with TRBD1. Germline loops: CDR1 MGHRA, CDR2 YSYEKL. This CDR3 has 17 residues. Losses at the gene ends were 2 bases for V and 0 bases for J; bases not matched to a gene: 9. CDR3 in DNA: TGCGCCAGCAGCCAAATCCCGGGACAGTCTATGAACACTGAAGCTTTCTTT. Translating gives CASSQIPGQSMNTEAFF.

The V call is TRBV24-1, the J call TRBJ1-1; 9 nucleotides line up with TRBD1. Germline V CDR1 and CDR2: KGHDR, SFDVKD. This CDR3 spans 15 amino acids. J lost 7 bases, V lost 2 bases, and 7 bases had no gene match. The CDR3 DNA reads as TGTGCCACCAGTGATTCGGGGACAGGGAGTCTTGAAGCTTTCTTT. Encoded protein: CATSDSGTGSLEAFF.

The rearrangement joins TRBV7-6 to TRBJ1-3; no firm D call. This CDR3 has 15 residues. Deletions cut 2 bases from V and 0 bases from J, with 8 bases between. Germline CDR1 reads SGHVS; CDR2 reads FNYEAQ. The CDR3 spells CASSLNTDSGNTIYF. Written as DNA, the CDR3 is TGTGCCAGCAGCTTAAACACAGACTCTGGAAACACCATATATTTT.

The chain joins TRBV6-6 to TRBJ2-7, with 8 nucleotides matching TRBD1. Trimming cost V 0 bases and J 3 bases; bases outside gene matches: 4. The CDR3 contains 15 residues. Germline assignment: CDR1 MNHNY and CDR2 SVGAGI (reference sequence). The DNA of the CDR3 is TGTGCCAGCAGTTACTCATCAGGGGGCGTCTACGAGCAGTACTTC. This gives the protein CASSYSSGGVYEQYF.